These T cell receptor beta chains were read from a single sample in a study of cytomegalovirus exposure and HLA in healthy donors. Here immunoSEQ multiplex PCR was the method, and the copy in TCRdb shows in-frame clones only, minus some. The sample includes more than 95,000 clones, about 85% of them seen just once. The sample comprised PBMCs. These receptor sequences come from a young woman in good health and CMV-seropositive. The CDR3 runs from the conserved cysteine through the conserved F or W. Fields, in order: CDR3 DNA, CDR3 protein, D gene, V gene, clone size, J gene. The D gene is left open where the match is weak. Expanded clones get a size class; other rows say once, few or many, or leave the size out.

cdr3_nt: TGTGCCAGCACCCCCGGGGGTCCCAGGGACAATGAGCAGTTCTTC; cdr3_aa: CASTPGGPRDNEQFF; d_call: .; v_call: TRBV28; clone_size: once; j_call: TRBJ2-1
cdr3_nt: TGTGCCAGCAGCTTAGCCTCTGAAGAGACCCAGTACTTC; cdr3_aa: CASSLASEETQYF; d_call: .; v_call: TRBV7-2; clone_size: .; j_call: TRBJ2-5
cdr3_nt: TGTGCCAGCAGCTTATCGGTCAACTCCTACAATGAGCAGTTCTTC; cdr3_aa: CASSLSVNSYNEQFF; d_call: .; v_call: TRBV7-2; clone_size: .; j_call: TRBJ2-1
cdr3_nt: TGTGCCAGCTCACTCACTTTCATGAACACTGAAGCTTTCTTT; cdr3_aa: CASSLTFMNTEAFF; d_call: .; v_call: TRBV18; clone_size: .; j_call: TRBJ1-1
cdr3_nt: TGTGCCAGCAGCCGATTTAGGACAGGGCCATATGGCTACACCTTC; cdr3_aa: CASSRFRTGPYGYTF; d_call: TRBD1; v_call: TRBV14; clone_size: once; j_call: TRBJ1-2
cdr3_nt: TGTGCCAGTAGTCCCGGGACAGGTCACTCCTACGAGCAGTACTTC; cdr3_aa: CASSPGTGHSYEQYF; d_call: TRBD1; v_call: TRBV19; clone_size: .; j_call: TRBJ2-7
cdr3_nt: TGTGCCAGCAGCCCGGGTGCAAGGAACACTGAAGCTTTCTTT; cdr3_aa: CASSPGARNTEAFF; d_call: .; v_call: TRBV6-4; clone_size: .; j_call: TRBJ1-1
cdr3_nt: TGTGCCAGTAGTACCCCGGGGTGGGAGCTGTTTTTT; cdr3_aa: CASSTPGWELFF; d_call: .; v_call: TRBV19; clone_size: .; j_call: TRBJ2-2
cdr3_nt: TGCGCCAGCAGCCGGGGACTAGCGCATCACCCCCCCTATTTAGGTACGCAGTATTTT; cdr3_aa: CASSRGLAHHPPYLGTQYF; d_call: TRBD2; v_call: TRBV4-1; clone_size: once; j_call: TRBJ2-3
cdr3_nt: TGTGCCAGCAGCGTAGCAGTGGACACACGGGAAGCTTTCTTT; cdr3_aa: CASSVAVDTREAFF; d_call: .; v_call: TRBV9; clone_size: .; j_call: TRBJ1-1
cdr3_nt: TGTGCCAGCAGCGTAGAGGACTTACCTGGTCCTAACTATGGCTACACCTTC; cdr3_aa: CASSVEDLPGPNYGYTF; d_call: .; v_call: TRBV9; clone_size: .; j_call: TRBJ1-2
cdr3_nt: TGTGCCACCAGCAGACAGACGAACACCGGGGAGCTGTTTTTT; cdr3_aa: CATSRQTNTGELFF; d_call: .; v_call: TRBV15; clone_size: .; j_call: TRBJ2-2
cdr3_nt: TGTGCCAGCAGCCGACTAGCGGGAGAGTACGAGCAGTACTTC; cdr3_aa: CASSRLAGEYEQYF; d_call: TRBD2; v_call: TRBV28; clone_size: .; j_call: TRBJ2-7
cdr3_nt: TGTGCCAGCAGTCTCGCAGGGACTCGAGAAAAACTGTTTTTT; cdr3_aa: CASSLAGTREKLFF; d_call: .; v_call: TRBV28; clone_size: once; j_call: TRBJ1-4
cdr3_nt: .; cdr3_aa: CASTDVGQGNNEQFF; d_call: .; v_call: TRBV21-1; clone_size: .; j_call: TRBJ2-1
cdr3_nt: TGCGCCAGCAGCTTGCGGGGTAGCGGAAAGAGCTCCTACAATGAGCAGTTCTTC; cdr3_aa: CASSLRGSGKSSYNEQFF; d_call: .; v_call: TRBV5-1; clone_size: .; j_call: TRBJ2-1
cdr3_nt: TGTGCCAGCAGCGTGAGTGGCTCCTACAATGAGCAGTTCTTC; cdr3_aa: CASSVSGSYNEQFF; d_call: .; v_call: TRBV7-9; clone_size: .; j_call: TRBJ2-1
cdr3_nt: TGTGCCAGCAGCTATTCAGGTCGAGAGACCCAGTACTTC; cdr3_aa: CASSYSGRETQYF; d_call: .; v_call: TRBV7-9; clone_size: once; j_call: TRBJ2-5
cdr3_nt: TGTGCCAGCCTGGCTCAGAGCCAGGCCTACGAGCAGTACTTC; cdr3_aa: CASLAQSQAYEQYF; d_call: .; v_call: TRBV2; clone_size: .; j_call: TRBJ2-7
cdr3_nt: TGTGCCAGCAGTGACGCCTTCTCAGCGGGGGGGCGTGGGGAGCTGTTTTTT; cdr3_aa: CASSDAFSAGGRGELFF; d_call: TRBD2; v_call: TRBV6-1; clone_size: .; j_call: TRBJ2-2
cdr3_nt: TGCGCCAGCAGCCAAAGGACAGGGGTGGGCCAGCCCCAGCATTTT; cdr3_aa: CASSQRTGVGQPQHF; d_call: TRBD1; v_call: TRBV4-1; clone_size: .; j_call: TRBJ1-5
cdr3_nt: TGTGCCAGCAGCATCCGAAAGACAGGCAGTGTGGAGACCCAGTACTTC; cdr3_aa: CASSIRKTGSVETQYF; d_call: .; v_call: TRBV11-3; clone_size: .; j_call: TRBJ2-5
cdr3_nt: TGTGCCTCCACGGTTGCAACTAATGAAAAACTGTTTTTT; cdr3_aa: CASTVATNEKLFF; d_call: .; v_call: TRBV30; clone_size: once; j_call: TRBJ1-4
cdr3_nt: TGTGCCAGCAGCTCGGACGAGCAGTACTTC; cdr3_aa: CASSSDEQYF; d_call: .; v_call: TRBV6-1; clone_size: .; j_call: TRBJ2-7
cdr3_nt: TGTGCCAGCAGCTTTGGGGCTGCAGGGGCCTACAATGAGCAGTTCTTC; cdr3_aa: CASSFGAAGAYNEQFF; d_call: .; v_call: TRBV7-6; clone_size: .; j_call: TRBJ2-1
cdr3_nt: TGTGCCAGCAGACTAATACAATCCTACGAGCAGTACTTC; cdr3_aa: CASRLIQSYEQYF; d_call: .; v_call: TRBV28; clone_size: .; j_call: TRBJ2-7
cdr3_nt: TGTGCCAGTCGCCTCGGGGGAACCTACGAGCAGTACTTC; cdr3_aa: CASRLGGTYEQYF; d_call: .; v_call: TRBV2; clone_size: once; j_call: TRBJ2-7
cdr3_nt: TGTGCCAGCAGTGTACAGGGCAACTATGGCTACACCTTC; cdr3_aa: CASSVQGNYGYTF; d_call: .; v_call: TRBV2; clone_size: .; j_call: TRBJ1-2
cdr3_nt: TGTGCCAGCAGTTTCAGGGGGAACTACGAGCAGTACTTC; cdr3_aa: CASSFRGNYEQYF; d_call: TRBD1; v_call: TRBV28; clone_size: .; j_call: TRBJ2-7
cdr3_nt: TGTGCCAGTACCCCAGACAGAACAAGCAATCAGCCCCAGCATTTT; cdr3_aa: CASTPDRTSNQPQHF; d_call: .; v_call: TRBV19; clone_size: .; j_call: TRBJ1-5
cdr3_nt: TGTGCCAGCAGCCCTCGGGGGGAGGGCACAGATACGCAGTATTTT; cdr3_aa: CASSPRGEGTDTQYF; d_call: TRBD2; v_call: TRBV9; clone_size: .; j_call: TRBJ2-3
cdr3_nt: TGCAGCGTATCTCCGACAGGGGATGGAAACACCATATATTTT; cdr3_aa: CSVSPTGDGNTIYF; d_call: TRBD1; v_call: TRBV29-1; clone_size: .; j_call: TRBJ1-3
cdr3_nt: TGTGCCACCAGCAGAGCCCCAGTGGGGACTCGGGAGCTGTTTTTT; cdr3_aa: CATSRAPVGTRELFF; d_call: .; v_call: TRBV15; clone_size: .; j_call: TRBJ2-2
cdr3_nt: TGTGCCTGGAGTGACTACAGCACAGATACGCAGTATTTT; cdr3_aa: CAWSDYSTDTQYF; d_call: .; v_call: TRBV30; clone_size: few; j_call: TRBJ2-3
cdr3_nt: TGTGCCTGGAGTCGGAGGAGGTTGGGAGCCTCTCCTTCCTACAATGAGCAGTTCTTC; cdr3_aa: CAWSRRRLGASPSYNEQFF; d_call: .; v_call: TRBV30; clone_size: .; j_call: TRBJ2-1
cdr3_nt: TGTGCTAGTGGGTTTAGGACAGGGCAGAACGAGCAGTACTTC; cdr3_aa: CASGFRTGQNEQYF; d_call: TRBD1; v_call: TRBV12-5; clone_size: .; j_call: TRBJ2-7
cdr3_nt: TGTGCCAGCAGTGAGCATCCTGTGGGTTTAGGGGTCAATGAGCAGTTCTTC; cdr3_aa: CASSEHPVGLGVNEQFF; d_call: .; v_call: TRBV9; clone_size: .; j_call: TRBJ2-1
cdr3_nt: TGTGCCAGCAGTTTAATCTCTAGCACAGATACGCAGTATTTT; cdr3_aa: CASSLISSTDTQYF; d_call: .; v_call: TRBV27; clone_size: .; j_call: TRBJ2-3
cdr3_nt: TGCGCCAGCAGCCAGAGGGTCGGTGAAGCTTTCTTT; cdr3_aa: CASSQRVGEAFF; d_call: .; v_call: TRBV4-1; clone_size: once; j_call: TRBJ1-1
cdr3_nt: TGTGCCAGCAGCCCCGACCGGGGGACAGGGTTCTACGAGCAGTACTTC; cdr3_aa: CASSPDRGTGFYEQYF; d_call: TRBD1; v_call: TRBV27; clone_size: many; j_call: TRBJ2-7
cdr3_nt: TGTGCCAGCGGTGCAGGGGGCGAAGTCGGTGAAGCTTTCTTT; cdr3_aa: CASGAGGEVGEAFF; d_call: TRBD1; v_call: TRBV27; clone_size: .; j_call: TRBJ1-1
cdr3_nt: TGTGCCAGCAGCTCCTTAGGACAGGGTCAAGAGACCCAGTACTTC; cdr3_aa: CASSSLGQGQETQYF; d_call: TRBD1; v_call: TRBV6-5; clone_size: .; j_call: TRBJ2-5
cdr3_nt: TGTGCCAGTAAACAGGAATATAATTCGCCCCTCCACTTT; cdr3_aa: CASKQEYNSPLHF; d_call: .; v_call: TRBV19; clone_size: .; j_call: TRBJ1-6
cdr3_nt: TGTGCCATCAGTTTCTTAGCGACTAGCGGTAGCACAGATACGCAGTATTTT; cdr3_aa: CAISFLATSGSTDTQYF; d_call: TRBD2; v_call: TRBV10-3; clone_size: .; j_call: TRBJ2-3
cdr3_nt: TGCGCCAGCAGCTTCCCAGACTTTTCTGAAGCTTTCTTT; cdr3_aa: CASSFPDFSEAFF; d_call: .; v_call: TRBV5-1; clone_size: .; j_call: TRBJ1-1
cdr3_nt: TGCAGTGCCGCGATTGGACAGGGCGCTTTCTTT; cdr3_aa: CSAAIGQGAFF; d_call: TRBD1; v_call: TRBV20-1; clone_size: few; j_call: TRBJ1-1
cdr3_nt: TGTGCCAGCAGTCAGGCGGGGTGGGCCTACGAGCAGTACTTC; cdr3_aa: CASSQAGWAYEQYF; d_call: .; v_call: TRBV28; clone_size: .; j_call: TRBJ2-7
cdr3_nt: TGTGCCAGCAGCCCCCTTCCGGGACAGGTAACTGAAGCTTTCTTT; cdr3_aa: CASSPLPGQVTEAFF; d_call: TRBD1; v_call: TRBV7-6; clone_size: .; j_call: TRBJ1-1
cdr3_nt: TGCAGCGTTACCTACAGGGTCCTAGGGCCCCAGCATTTT; cdr3_aa: CSVTYRVLGPQHF; d_call: .; v_call: TRBV29-1; clone_size: .; j_call: TRBJ1-5